This T cell receptor beta chain emerged from a study of T cell repertoires in cytomegalovirus infection. Germline values: CDR1 LGHDT, CDR2 YNNKEL (reference sequence). The CDR3 extends over 16 amino acids. The V and J ends lost 0 bases and 1 base respectively, with 12 bases between them. TCRdb redid the calling of the reads with MiXCR, one entry per CDR3 protein. The sample records roughly 140,000 distinct CDR3 sequences, around 20% being singletons. The receptor was derived from a human donor in good health (CMV status not recorded). Some clones in this sample may be carry-over from other donors' samples. The rearrangement joins TRBV3-1 to TRBJ2-5; D call uncertain. The sample taken for sequencing was PBMCs. Here the CDR3 DNA reads TGTGCCAGCAGCCAAGACGGTTCGGAAATCCAAGAGACCCAGTACTTC. It encodes CASSQDGSEIQETQYF.